The rows below give T cell receptor beta chains drawn from one sample of a study of blood T cell repertoires in COVID-19. The protocol was immunoSEQ multiplex PCR, while the TCRdb copy is restricted to in-frame clones and leaves out a portion. The sample lists 120,000 or so clones, 70% to 90% occurring once. The sequenced sample consisted of peripheral blood. Receptor source: a human donor in a cohort sampled during active COVID-19. The CDR3 runs from the conserved cysteine through the conserved F or W. Each record gives: V gene, J gene, CDR3 protein.

TRBV6-5,TRBJ2-2,CASSTILAPTGELFF
TRBV2,TRBJ2-5,CASSGVSGRPWETQYF
TRBV19,TRBJ2-1,CASSIGLAGSEQFF
TRBV29-1,TRBJ2-3,CSVEYSSTDTQYF
TRBV5-1,TRBJ1-1,CASSLTEGRGTTEAFF
TRBV18,TRBJ2-7,CASSPKQELSYEQYF
TRBV19,TRBJ1-1,CASSIASLRTVTEAFF
TRBV4-2,TRBJ2-5,CASSQDGKLALLQETQYF
TRBV6-5,TRBJ1-1,CASSPGRGVTEAFF
TRBV7-9,TRBJ2-5,CASSLYGQGLIGETQYF
TRBV5-1,TRBJ1-4,CASSLGTATNEKLFF
TRBV20-1,TRBJ1-5,CSASSPLGSRNQPQHF
TRBV18,TRBJ2-5,CASSPGQQETQYF
TRBV3-1/TRBV3-2,TRBJ2-1,CASSQVPGSDEQFF
TRBV6-5,TRBJ1-5,CASSPSGGAQPQHF
TRBV5-1,TRBJ2-7,CASSLRAGSDEQYF
TRBV10-3,TRBJ2-7,CAISAIQDTYEQYF
TRBV20-1,TRBJ2-7,CSAGAPDEQYF